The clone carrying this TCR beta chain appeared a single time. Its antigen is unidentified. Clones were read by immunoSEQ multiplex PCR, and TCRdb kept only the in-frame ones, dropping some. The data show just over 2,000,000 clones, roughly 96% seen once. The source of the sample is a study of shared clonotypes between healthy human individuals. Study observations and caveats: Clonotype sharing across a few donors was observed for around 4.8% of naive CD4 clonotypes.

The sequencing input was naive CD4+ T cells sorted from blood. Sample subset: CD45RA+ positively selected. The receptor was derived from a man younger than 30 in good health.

This chain's CDR3 is CASRPRDTENIQYF. The CDR3 coding sequence is TGTGCCAGCAGGCCCCGGGACACTGAAAACATTCAGTACTTC. The genes are TRBV6-6 and TRBJ2-4; a possible D gene is TRBD1 (6 bases). Germline V gene sequence: CDR1 MNHNY, CDR2 SVGAGI (reference sequence). This CDR3 is built from 14 residues. V gave up 6 bases and J gave up 5 bases, with 14 bases separating them.